This entry features one T cell receptor beta chain sequence. Its antigen remains unknown. These data originate in a study of beta chain features in type 1 diabetes. Whole-study findings and limits: Patients with type 1 diabetes showed fewer VDJ junction insertions and more deletions.

Sorting of CD4+ naive, central memory, regulatory and stem cell-like memory cells was performed via CD45RO/CCR7/CD25/CD127/CD95/CD27. Deletions cut 5 bases from V and 2 bases from J, with 12 bases between. CDR3 size: 14 residues. CDR1 and CDR2 (germline): SGHRS, YFSETQ. The isolated RNA, all of it, was reverse transcribed, so expressed TCRB transcripts were what got sequenced. Using immunoSEQ multiplex PCR, the repertoire was profiled, and TCRdb retains in-frame clones only, with some absent. In the table there are over 350,000 clones, around 15% of which are singletons. The chain carries TRBV5-1 and TRBJ2-3; TRBD1 might be the D (6 bases). The TCR was taken from a woman aged 18-29 years in good health. The material sequenced was naive CD4+ T cells from blood. The CDR3 region is CASSQGQNTDTQYF. CDR3 bases: TGCGCCAGCAGTCAAGGACAGAACACAGATACGCAGTATTTT.